The T cell receptor beta chain described here comes from a study of blood T cell repertoires in COVID-19. This clone was observed a few times. Profiled with immunoSEQ multiplex PCR; TCRdb holds only in-frame clones, not every one. The sample has about 71,000 clones, roughly 84% seen once. The CDR3 contains 15 residues. V dropped 5 bases and J dropped 5; count of bases not matched to a gene: 10. The germline CDR1 and CDR2 sequences are SGHRS and YFSETQ. V gene TRBV5-1 combines with J gene TRBJ1-1, with 9 nucleotides matching TRBD1. The specimen was peripheral blood. The receptor was derived from a man aged 50 to 60 with active COVID-19. CDR3: CASSDRTGVGTEAFF. In DNA, the CDR3 is TGCGCCAGCAGTGATAGGACAGGGGTTGGTACTGAAGCTTTCTTT.